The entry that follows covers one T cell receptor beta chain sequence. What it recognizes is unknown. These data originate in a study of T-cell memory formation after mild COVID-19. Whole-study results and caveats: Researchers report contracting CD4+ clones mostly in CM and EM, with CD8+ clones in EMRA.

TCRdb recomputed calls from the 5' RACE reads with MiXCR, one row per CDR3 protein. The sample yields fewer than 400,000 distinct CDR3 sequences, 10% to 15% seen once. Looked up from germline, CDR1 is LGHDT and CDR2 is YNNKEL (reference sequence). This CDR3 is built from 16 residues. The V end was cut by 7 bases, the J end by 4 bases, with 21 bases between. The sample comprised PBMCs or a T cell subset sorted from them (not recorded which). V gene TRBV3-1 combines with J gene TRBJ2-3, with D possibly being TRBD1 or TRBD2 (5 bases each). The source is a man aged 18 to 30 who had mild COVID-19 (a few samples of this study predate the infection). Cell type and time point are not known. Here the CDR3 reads CASTPERGVSADTQYF. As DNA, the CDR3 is TGTGCCAGCACCCCCGAGAGGGGAGTTAGCGCAGATACGCAGTATTTT.